The 3 T cell receptor beta chains given below trace back to one sample, sequenced in a study of cytomegalovirus exposure and HLA in healthy donors. The PCR made use of 60 Vbeta and 13 Jbeta primers. Sequencing used immunoSEQ multiplex PCR; TCRdb keeps in-frame clones, though not all of them. The sample holds 100,000 to 120,000 clones, over 65% seen once. The sample taken for sequencing was PBMCs. These receptors were collected from a man between 40 and 49 years old in good health and CMV-seropositive.

V is TRBV7-3 and J is TRBJ2-1; 7 positions match TRBD2. This CDR3 spans 15 amino acids. Germline assignment: CDR1 SGHTA and CDR2 FQGTGA. Trimming cost V 2 bases and J 4 bases; bases outside gene matches: 5. CDR3 sequence reads: CASSLGGSAYNEQFF. The CDR3 DNA reads TGTGCCAGCAGCTTAGGCGGGAGTGCATACAATGAGCAGTTCTTC.

The chain is built from TRBV28 and TRBJ2-7; 9 bases are shared with TRBD2. The CDR3 length is 15 residues. CDR1 is MDHEN, CDR2 SYDVKM, per germline. V lost 6 bases to trimming and J lost 4 bases; unmatched junction nucleotides: 10. The CDR3 DNA reads as TGTGCCAGCAGACCAGCGGGGGGCCTCGTTTACGAGCAGTACTTC. As protein: CASRPAGGLVYEQYF.

CDR3 nucleotides: TGTGCCAGCAGCGTATCGGGCGGGGGGGCAGAGACCCAGTACTTC. Its protein product is CASSVSGGGAETQYF. V gene TRBV9 combines with J gene TRBJ2-5; 9 positions match TRBD2. Germline V CDR1 and CDR2: SGDLS, YYNGEE. The trim removed 1 base at V and 4 bases at J, leaving 5 bases unmatched. This CDR3 has 15 residues.